Shown below are 24 T cell receptor beta chains from a single sample sequenced in a study of lymphopenia after photon versus proton radiotherapy. The table came from immunoSEQ multiplex PCR; TCRdb's copy has only in-frame clones and leaves some out. This table has about 70,000 clones, about nine tenths appearing once. Sequencing was performed on peripheral blood, taken from a patient treated with photon-based radiotherapy. These receptors all stem from a woman aged 40 to 50 with cholangiocarcinoma.

The chain joins TRBV6-5 to TRBJ2-2, with 11 bases aligning to TRBD2. J was trimmed by 7 bases and V by 1 base; bases with no gene match: 5. Germline V gives CDR1 MNHEY, CDR2 SVGAGI. CDR3 size: 16 residues. As DNA, the CDR3 is TGTGCCAGCAGTTACTTAGCGGGAGGGCCAGTCGGGGAGCTGTTTTTT. It translates to CASSYLAGGPVGELFF.

V gene TRBV19 combines with J gene TRBJ1-2, with D unclear. This CDR3 has 14 amino acids. The V end lost 3 bases, the J end lost 5 bases, and 13 bases lay between the germline ends. The germline V gene has CDR1 LNHDA and CDR2 SQIVND (reference sequence). The CDR3 DNA reads TGTGCCAGTAGTATTAGAGGAACTGGGTATGGCTACACCTTC. It is translated as CASSIRGTGYGYTF.

This chain connects TRBV5-1 to TRBJ1-1; D is perhaps TRBD1 (5 bases). The CDR3 is 13 residues long. Germline V CDR1 and CDR2: SGHRS, YFSETQ. V shed 0 bases and J shed 9 bases, with 12 bases lying between them. The CDR3 protein is CASSLGGETKAFF. Here the CDR3 DNA reads TGCGCCAGCAGCTTGGGGGGCGAAACGAAAGCTTTCTTT. The variable domain in full, with the rest retrieved from reference TRBV5-1 and TRBJ1-1, is KAGVTQTPRYLIKTRGQQVTLSCSPISGHRSVSWYQQTPGQGLQFLFEYFSETQRNKGNFPGRFSGRQFSNSRSEMNVSTLELGDSALYLCASSLGGETKAFFGQGTRLTVV.

The J gene is TRBJ2-1, the V gene TRBV4-2; 13 bases line up with TRBD2. J was trimmed by 8 bases and V by 4 bases; bases with no gene match: 8. Germline V gene lookup returns CDR1 LGHNA and CDR2 YNFKEQ. The CDR3 has 16 amino acids. Here the CDR3 reads CASSPGLAGLKDEQFF. The CDR3 DNA reads TGTGCCAGCAGCCCGGGACTAGCGGGGCTGAAAGATGAGCAGTTCTTC.

The rearrangement uses TRBV5-1 and TRBJ1-1, with 9 bases lining up with TRBD1. The junction had 6 bases not matched to a gene; V was cut back by 4 bases and J by 5 bases. Germline lookup yields CDR1 SGHRS and CDR2 YFSETQ. This CDR3 has 14 residues. The DNA for the CDR3 is TGCGCCAGCAGCCAGGGACAGGGTTGGACTGAAGCTTTCTTT. This translates into CASSQGQGWTEAFF.

V and J are TRBV7-6 and TRBJ2-7; TRBD2 aligns across 7 bases. The CDR3 runs 13 residues. V dropped 4 bases and J dropped 6; count of bases not matched to a gene: 6. The germline V gene encodes CDR1 SGHVS and CDR2 FNYEAQ. The CDR3 DNA sequence: TGTGCCAGCAGCTCAGGGTCTAGCGGCGAGCAGTACTTC. Protein sequence: CASSSGSSGEQYF.

The rearrangement links TRBV28 to TRBJ2-7; D not resolved. Trimming removed 8 bases from V and 2 bases from J, with 7 bases in between. This CDR3 is built from 11 residues. Germline V gene data show CDR1 as MDHEN and CDR2 as SYDVKM. CDR3 amino acids: CASDSAYEQYF. The DNA of the CDR3 is TGTGCCAGCGACTCCGCCTACGAGCAGTACTTC.

The rearrangement uses TRBV11-2 and TRBJ1-5; D possibly corresponds to TRBD1 (5 bases). Trimming took 1 base from V and 5 from J, leaving 6 bases between them. Per germline, CDR1 SGHAT and CDR2 FQNNGV. CDR3 length: 13 residues. The CDR3 DNA sequence: TGTGCCAGCAGCTTAGCGGGACATCAGCCCCAGCATTTT. Residues: CASSLAGHQPQHF. Drawing the rest from reference TRBV11-2 and TRBJ1-5, the complete variable domain is EAGVAQSPRYKIIEKRQSVAFWCNPISGHATLYWYQQILGQGPKLLIQFQNNGVVDDSQLPKDRFSAERLKGVDSTLKIQPAKLEDSAVYLCASSLAGHQPQHFGDGTRLSIL.

This chain links TRBV6-1 with TRBJ1-2; D is undetermined. Germline V CDR1 and CDR2: MNHNS, SASEGT. CDR3 length: 11 residues. V was shortened by 0 bases and J by 8 bases, with 4 bases between the two germline ends. CDR3 in amino acids: CASSEAGGYTF. The CDR3 DNA follows: TGTGCCAGCAGTGAAGCGGGGGGCTACACCTTC.

The rearrangement uses TRBV4-1 and TRBJ1-2; the D gene is possibly TRBD1 (6 bases). V shed 0 bases and J shed 4 bases, with 21 bases lying between them. The germline CDR1 and CDR2 sequences are MGHRA and YSYEKL. This CDR3 contains 18 residues. CDR3 sequence reads: CASSQDRNRAQFIYGYTF. As DNA, the CDR3 is TGCGCCAGCAGCCAAGATAGGAACAGGGCCCAATTTATCTATGGCTACACCTTC.

The genes are TRBV30 and TRBJ2-5; possibly TRBD2 for D (6 bases). CDR1 is GTSNPN and CDR2 is SVGIG in the germline V gene (reference sequence). The CDR3 has 12 residues. V gave up 5 bases and J gave up 1 base, with 8 bases separating them. The CDR3 region is CAWGDSQETQYF. Here the CDR3 DNA reads TGTGCCTGGGGGGACTCCCAAGAGACCCAGTACTTC. Full variable domain (remainder filled in from reference TRBV30 and TRBJ2-5): SQTIHQWPATLVQPVGSPLSLECTVEGTSNPNLYWYRQAAGRGLQLLFYSVGIGQISSEVPQNLSASRPQDRQFILSSKKLLLSDSGFYLCAWGDSQETQYFGPGTRLLVL.

This clone was observed once. The V call is TRBV18, the J call TRBJ1-6, with TRBD1 identical over 11 bases. J lost 4 bases, V lost 4 bases, and 3 bases had no gene match. This CDR3 region has 16 residues. CDR1 and CDR2 from the germline V gene are KGHSH and LQKENI. The CDR3 spells CASSRDRGSYNSPLHF. As DNA, the CDR3 is TGTGCCAGCTCACGGGACAGGGGGTCTTATAATTCACCCCTCCACTTT.

The chain is built from TRBV5-1 and TRBJ2-6; 7 bases map to TRBD2. This CDR3 is 17 amino acids long. With V trimmed by 7 bases and J by 2 bases, 12 bases remained unmatched. Germline loops: CDR1 SGHRS, CDR2 YFSETQ. The CDR3 here is CASSAGESSPGANVLTF. Written as DNA, the CDR3 is TGCGCCAGCTCTGCGGGGGAATCCTCTCCTGGGGCCAACGTCCTGACTTTC.

The chain couples TRBV27 to TRBJ2-7; TRBD2 matches at 13 bases. The length of the CDR3 is 15 residues. Germline V gene sequence: CDR1 MNHEY, CDR2 SMNVEV (reference sequence). Trimming cost V 4 bases and J 2 bases; bases outside gene matches: 2. The CDR3 sequence: CASSSGLAGPYEQYF. In DNA, the CDR3 is TGTGCCAGCAGTTCGGGACTAGCGGGACCCTACGAGCAGTACTTC.

V is TRBV9 and J is TRBJ1-2, with no clear D. Trimming pared 4 bases from V and 8 bases from J, leaving 18 bases between. This CDR3 spans 14 amino acids. Germline V gene lookup returns CDR1 SGDLS and CDR2 YYNGEE. The CDR3 region has the DNA TGTGCCAGCAGCCCTTCAGAGGCTAAGGGCGGCTACACCTTC. As protein: CASSPSEAKGGYTF. Filled out from reference TRBV9 and TRBJ1-2, the complete variable domain reads DSGVTQTPKHLITATGQRVTLRCSPRSGDLSVYWYQQSLDQGLQFLIQYYNGEERAKGNILERFSAQQFPDLHSELNLSSLELGDSALYFCASSPSEAKGGYTFGSGTRLTVV.

The chain employs TRBV4-3 and TRBJ2-7; D gene ambiguous. The germline V gene has CDR1 LGHNA and CDR2 YSLEER. The CDR3 runs 16 residues. With 1 base removed from V and 3 bases from J, the gap between germline ends came to 16 bases. The CDR3 coding sequence is TGCGCCAGCAGCCAAGTTGTAGGTCAGGCCCTCTACGAGCAGTACTTC. Translated, it gives CASSQVVGQALYEQYF.

CDR3 DNA sequence: TGTGCCAGCAGTCTACAGGGGGCACCAGATACGCAGTATTTT. Protein: CASSLQGAPDTQYF. The chain carries TRBV7-3 and TRBJ2-3; 9 bases line up with TRBD1. The CDR3 sequence is 14 residues long. After removal of 6 bases from V and 4 bases from J, the junction contained 5 bases not matched to a gene. Germline CDR1 SGHTA, CDR2 FQGTGA.

The chain has TRBV5-6 and TRBJ1-3; no reliable D call. V was pared by 1 base and J by 3 bases, with 20 bases between. Germline V gives CDR1 SGHDT, CDR2 YYEEEE. This CDR3 contains 18 residues. CDR3 bases: TGTGCCAGCAGCTTGAGAGGGCCCGGCGGGAATCGTGGAAACACCATATATTTT. It encodes CASSLRGPGGNRGNTIYF.

This clone is a singleton in its sample. V gene TRBV12-5 combines with J gene TRBJ1-1, with D possibly matching TRBD1 (6 bases). Trimming took off 5 bases at V and 6 bases at J, with 19 bases between the two ends. This CDR3 comprises 15 residues. CDR1 LGHNT and CDR2 FRNRAP come from the germline V gene. The CDR3, as DNA: TGTGCTAGTGGTAACGACCAGGGGTTTCCACCTGAAGCTTTCTTT. Translated, it gives CASGNDQGFPPEAFF. The full variable domain, in which reference TRBV12-5 and TRBJ1-1 provide the parts outside the CDR3, is DARVTQTPRHKVTEMGQEVTMRCQPILGHNTVFWYRQTMMQGLELLAYFRNRAPLDDSGMPKDRFSAEMPDATLATLKIQPSEPRDSAVYFCASGNDQGFPPEAFFGQGTRLTVV.

The chain links TRBV7-8 to TRBJ2-7, with D hard to call. CDR3 length: 13 amino acids. V was cut by 5 bases and J by 2 bases, with 10 bases left in between. Germline V CDR1 and CDR2: SGHVS, FQNEAQ. This chain's CDR3 is CASSELGAYEQYF. DNA of the CDR3: TGTGCCAGCAGCGAGCTGGGCGCCTACGAGCAGTACTTC.

The count of this clone is one. This rearrangement joins TRBV14 to TRBJ2-3; TRBD2 matches 8 bases. The CDR3 has 15 residues. From germline, CDR1 is SGHDN and CDR2 FVKESK. V dropped 6 bases and J dropped 0; count of bases not matched to a gene: 5. The CDR3 DNA is TGTGCCAGCAGTAAACTAGCGGCTAGCACAGATACGCAGTATTTT. Amino acid sequence: CASSKLAASTDTQYF.

This CDR3 is CASKLTSGGYNEQFF. The CDR3 DNA reads TGTGCCAGCAAACTGACTAGCGGGGGCTACAATGAGCAGTTCTTC. The V call is TRBV6-5, the J call TRBJ2-1; 12 nucleotides align to TRBD2. CDR1 is MNHEY and CDR2 is SVGAGI in the germline V gene. This CDR3 spans 15 amino acids. V shed 7 bases and J 3 bases; nucleotides not matched to a gene: 4.

This chain links TRBV5-1 with TRBJ1-1; D is ambiguous. The CDR3 runs 14 residues. Deletions cut 4 bases from V and 0 bases from J, with 10 bases between. Per the germline V gene, CDR1 is SGHRS and CDR2 is YFSETQ. CDR3 sequence reads: CASSAEDMNTEAFF. CDR3 nucleotide sequence: TGCGCCAGCAGCGCCGAGGATATGAACACTGAAGCTTTCTTT.

This chain connects TRBV28 to TRBJ2-3, with 13 bases identical to TRBD2. Germline V CDR1 and CDR2: MDHEN, SYDVKM. The CDR3 sequence is 17 residues long. Trimming at V came to 3 bases and at J to 0 bases, leaving 3 bases not matched to a gene. CDR3 residues: CASSLGTSGVSTDTQYF. CDR3 nucleotide sequence: TGTGCCAGCAGTTTGGGGACTAGCGGGGTTAGCACAGATACGCAGTATTTT.